This T cell receptor (beta chain) was captured in a study of cytomegalovirus exposure and HLA in healthy donors. Study-wide results and caveats: Previous analysis showed most TCR beta V segments were productive about 87% or about 30% of the time.

Researchers ran the PCR with 60 Vbeta and 13 Jbeta primers. Data came from immunoSEQ multiplex PCR; TCRdb stores just in-frame clones and leaves some out. Of roughly 180,000 clones listed, around 85% were seen once; the top ten hold 1%. For this clone: Its matching antigen is unknown.

The CDR3 length is 17 residues. Germline assignment: CDR1 SGHNT and CDR2 YYREEE (reference sequence). The ends lost 4 bases at V and 5 bases at J; junction bases unmatched: 10. The sample comprised PBMCs. The chain recombines TRBV5-4 with TRBJ2-2; TRBD2 matches 11 bases. This TCR derives from a boy aged 2-15 years in good health and CMV-seronegative. The CDR3: CASSLDPGLAETGELFF. The DNA of the CDR3 is TGTGCCAGCAGCCTAGACCCGGGACTAGCGGAGACCGGGGAGCTGTTTTTT.